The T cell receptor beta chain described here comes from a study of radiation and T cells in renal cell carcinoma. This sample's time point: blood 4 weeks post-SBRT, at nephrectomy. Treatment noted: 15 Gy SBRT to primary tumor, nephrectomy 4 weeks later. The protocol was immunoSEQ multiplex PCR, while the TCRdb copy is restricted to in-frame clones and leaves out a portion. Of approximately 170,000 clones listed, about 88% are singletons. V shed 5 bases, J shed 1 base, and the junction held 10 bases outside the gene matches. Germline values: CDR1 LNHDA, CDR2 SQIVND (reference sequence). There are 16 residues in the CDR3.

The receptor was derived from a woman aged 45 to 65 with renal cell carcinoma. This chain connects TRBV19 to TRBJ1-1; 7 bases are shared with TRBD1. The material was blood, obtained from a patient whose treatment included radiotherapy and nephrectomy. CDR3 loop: CASSPLPQGSNTEAFF. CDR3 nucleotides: TGTGCCAGTAGTCCGCTCCCACAGGGGTCGAACACTGAAGCTTTCTTT.